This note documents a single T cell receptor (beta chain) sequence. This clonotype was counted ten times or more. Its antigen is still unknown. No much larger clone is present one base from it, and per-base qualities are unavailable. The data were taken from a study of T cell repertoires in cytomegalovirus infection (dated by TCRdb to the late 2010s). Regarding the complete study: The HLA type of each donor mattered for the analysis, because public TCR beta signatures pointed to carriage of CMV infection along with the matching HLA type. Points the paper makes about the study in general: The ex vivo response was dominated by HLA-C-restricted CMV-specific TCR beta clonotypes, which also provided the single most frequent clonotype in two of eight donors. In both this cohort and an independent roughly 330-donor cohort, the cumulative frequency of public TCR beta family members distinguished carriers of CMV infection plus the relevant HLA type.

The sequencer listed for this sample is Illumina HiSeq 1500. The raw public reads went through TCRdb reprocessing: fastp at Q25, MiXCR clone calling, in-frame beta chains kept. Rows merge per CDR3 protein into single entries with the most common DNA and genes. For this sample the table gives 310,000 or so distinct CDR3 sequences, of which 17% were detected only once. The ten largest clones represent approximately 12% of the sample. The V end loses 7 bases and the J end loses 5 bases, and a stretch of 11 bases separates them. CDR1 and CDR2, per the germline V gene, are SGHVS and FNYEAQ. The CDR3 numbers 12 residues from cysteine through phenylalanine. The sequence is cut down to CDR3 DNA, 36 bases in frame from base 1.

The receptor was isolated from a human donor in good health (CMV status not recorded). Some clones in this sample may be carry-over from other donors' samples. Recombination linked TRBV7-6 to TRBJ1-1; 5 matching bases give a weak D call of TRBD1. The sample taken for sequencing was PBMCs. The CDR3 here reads CASTGPGTEAFF. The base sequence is TGTGCCAGCACCGGACCAGGGACTGAAGCTTTCTTT.